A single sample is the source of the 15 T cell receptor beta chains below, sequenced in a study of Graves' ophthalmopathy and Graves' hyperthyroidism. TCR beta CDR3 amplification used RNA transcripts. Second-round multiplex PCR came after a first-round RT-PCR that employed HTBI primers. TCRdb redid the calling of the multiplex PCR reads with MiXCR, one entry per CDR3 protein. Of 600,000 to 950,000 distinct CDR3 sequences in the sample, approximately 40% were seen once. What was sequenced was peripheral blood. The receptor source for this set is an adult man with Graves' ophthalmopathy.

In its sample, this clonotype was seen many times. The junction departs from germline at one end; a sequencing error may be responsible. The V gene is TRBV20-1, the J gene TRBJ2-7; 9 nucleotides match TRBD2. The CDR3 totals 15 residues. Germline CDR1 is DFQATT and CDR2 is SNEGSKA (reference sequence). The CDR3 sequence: CSAGVTGTSSKPPNF. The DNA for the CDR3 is TGCAGTGCTGGGGTGACCGGGACTAGCTCTAAGCCCCCTAACTTC.

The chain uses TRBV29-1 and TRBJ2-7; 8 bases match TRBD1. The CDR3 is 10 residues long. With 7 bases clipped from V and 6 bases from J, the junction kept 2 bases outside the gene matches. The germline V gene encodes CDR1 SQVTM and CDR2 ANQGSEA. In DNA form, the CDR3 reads TGCAGCGCCGGGACAGGCGAGCAGTACTTC. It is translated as CSAGTGEQYF.

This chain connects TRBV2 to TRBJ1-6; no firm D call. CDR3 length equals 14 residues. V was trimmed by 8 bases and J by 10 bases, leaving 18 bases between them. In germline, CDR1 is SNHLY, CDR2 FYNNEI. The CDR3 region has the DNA TGTGCCAGCTCACCGAGGCAGGCGGACTCACCCCTCCACTTT. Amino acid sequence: CASSPRQADSPLHF.

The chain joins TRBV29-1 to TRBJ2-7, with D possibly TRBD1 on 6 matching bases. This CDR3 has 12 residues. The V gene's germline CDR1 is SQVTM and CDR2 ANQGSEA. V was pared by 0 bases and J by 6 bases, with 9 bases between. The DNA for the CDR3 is TGCAGCGTTGAAGAGGGGGCTGGCGAGCAGTACTTC. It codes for CSVEEGAGEQYF.

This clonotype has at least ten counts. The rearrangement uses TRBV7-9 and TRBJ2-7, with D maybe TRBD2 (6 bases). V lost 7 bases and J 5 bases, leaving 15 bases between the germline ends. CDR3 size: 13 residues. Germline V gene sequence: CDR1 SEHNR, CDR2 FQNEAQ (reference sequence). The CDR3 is CASTYGGIDEQYF. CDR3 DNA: TGTGCCAGCACCTACGGAGGGATCGACGAGCAGTACTTC.

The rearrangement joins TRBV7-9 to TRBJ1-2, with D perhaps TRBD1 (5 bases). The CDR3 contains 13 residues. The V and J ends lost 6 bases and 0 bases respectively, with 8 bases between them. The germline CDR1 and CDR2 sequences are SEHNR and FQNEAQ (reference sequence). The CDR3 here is CASSKGSNYGYTF. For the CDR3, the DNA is TGTGCCAGCAGTAAGGGGTCTAACTATGGCTACACCTTC.

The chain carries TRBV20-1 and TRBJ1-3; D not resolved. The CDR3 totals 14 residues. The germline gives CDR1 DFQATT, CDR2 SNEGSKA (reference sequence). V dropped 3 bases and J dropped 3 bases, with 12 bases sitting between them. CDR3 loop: CSASTPVDGNTIYF. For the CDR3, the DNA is TGCAGTGCTAGCACACCCGTGGATGGAAACACCATATATTTT.

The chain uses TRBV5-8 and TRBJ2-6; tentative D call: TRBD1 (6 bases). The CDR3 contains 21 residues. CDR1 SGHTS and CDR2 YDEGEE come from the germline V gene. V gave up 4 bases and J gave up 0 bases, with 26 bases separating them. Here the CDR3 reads CASSRNRKGQVFSSGANVLTF. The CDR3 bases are TGTGCCAGCAGCCGAAACCGAAAGGGACAAGTGTTTTCCTCTGGGGCCAACGTCCTGACTTTC.

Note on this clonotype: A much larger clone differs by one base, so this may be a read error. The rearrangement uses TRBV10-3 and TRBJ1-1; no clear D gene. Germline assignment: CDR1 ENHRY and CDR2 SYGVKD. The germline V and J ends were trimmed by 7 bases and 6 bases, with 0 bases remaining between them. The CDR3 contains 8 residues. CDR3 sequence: CAITEAFF. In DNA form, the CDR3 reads TGTGCCATCACTGAAGCTTTCTTT.

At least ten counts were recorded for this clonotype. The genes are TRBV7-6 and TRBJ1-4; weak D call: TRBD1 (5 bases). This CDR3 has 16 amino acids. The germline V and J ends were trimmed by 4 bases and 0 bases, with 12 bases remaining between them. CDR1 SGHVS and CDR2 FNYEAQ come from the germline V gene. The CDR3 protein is CASSYRATATNEKLFF. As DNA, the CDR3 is TGTGCCAGCAGCTATAGGGCGACAGCAACTAATGAAAAACTGTTTTTT.

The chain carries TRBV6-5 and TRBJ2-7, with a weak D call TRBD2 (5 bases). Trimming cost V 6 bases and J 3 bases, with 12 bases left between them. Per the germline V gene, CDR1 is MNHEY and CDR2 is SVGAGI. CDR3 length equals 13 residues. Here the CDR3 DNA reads TGTGCCAGCAGGCGGGCTGACCTCTACGAGCAGTACTTC. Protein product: CASRRADLYEQYF.

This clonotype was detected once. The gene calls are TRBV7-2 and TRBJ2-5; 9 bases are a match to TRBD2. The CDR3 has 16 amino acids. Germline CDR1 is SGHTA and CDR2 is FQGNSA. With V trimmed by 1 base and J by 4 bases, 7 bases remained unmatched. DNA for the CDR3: TGTGCCAGCAGCTTAGTAGCGGGGGCCGGGGGAGAGACCCAGTACTTC. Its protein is CASSLVAGAGGETQYF.

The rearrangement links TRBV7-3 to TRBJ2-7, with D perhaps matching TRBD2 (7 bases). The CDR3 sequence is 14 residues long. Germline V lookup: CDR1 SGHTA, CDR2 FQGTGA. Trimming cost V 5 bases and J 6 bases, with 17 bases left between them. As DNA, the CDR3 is TGTGCCAGCAGCCCGAGGGGGTCGGGAGGCGAGCAGTACTTC. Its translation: CASSPRGSGGEQYF. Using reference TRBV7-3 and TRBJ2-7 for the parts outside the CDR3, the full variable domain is GAGVSQTPSNKVTEKGKYVELRCDPISGHTALYWYRQSLGQGPEFLIYFQGTGAADDSGLPNDRFFAVRPEGSVSTLKIQRTERGDSAVYLCASSPRGSGGEQYFGPGTRLTVT.

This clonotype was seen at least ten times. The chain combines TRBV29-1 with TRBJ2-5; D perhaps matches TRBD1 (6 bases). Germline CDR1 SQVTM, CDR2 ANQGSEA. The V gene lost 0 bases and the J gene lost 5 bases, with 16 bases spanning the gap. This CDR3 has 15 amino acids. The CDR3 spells CSVEDWGQGEETQYF. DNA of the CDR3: TGCAGCGTTGAAGATTGGGGGCAGGGAGAGGAGACCCAGTACTTC.

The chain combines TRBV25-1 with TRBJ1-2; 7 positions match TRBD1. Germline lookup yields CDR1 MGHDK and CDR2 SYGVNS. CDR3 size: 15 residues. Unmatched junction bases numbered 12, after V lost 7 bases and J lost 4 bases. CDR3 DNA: TGTGCCAGCAACCAAGTGGAGGGGGCTCCCTATGGCTACACCTTC. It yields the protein CASNQVEGAPYGYTF.